The rows below give T cell receptor beta chains drawn from one sample of a study of cytomegalovirus exposure and HLA in healthy donors. Here immunoSEQ multiplex PCR was the method, and the copy in TCRdb shows in-frame clones only, minus some. Of fewer than 200,000 clones listed, approximately 78% are singletons. Sample: PBMCs. The receptors here all came from a woman aged 18-35 years in good health and CMV-seronegative. CDR3s include the opening cysteine and the closing phenylalanine or tryptophan. A D gene is named only where the DNA matches it firmly. The listing skips clone size in some rows; elsewhere it reads once, few, many or a size class.

clone_size	v_call	d_call	j_call	cdr3_nt	cdr3_aa
-	TRBV27	TRBD1	TRBJ2-7	TGTGCCAGCAGTTTAGTGGGGGACAGACACTACGAGCAGTACTTC	CASSLVGDRHYEQYF
-	TRBV7-9	TRBD1	TRBJ1-2	TGTTCCAGCAGCAGGCCCCGGGACAGGGGAGGCTACACCTTC	CSSSRPRDRGGYTF
-	TRBV15	TRBD2	TRBJ2-5	TGTGCCACCAGCAGAAGGCCGGGACTAGCGGGAGGAGAGACCCAGTACTTC	CATSRRPGLAGGETQYF
-	TRBV14	-	TRBJ1-6	TGTGCCAGCAGCCAAGTAGGGGGGGGGAATTCACCCCTCCACTTT	CASSQVGGGNSPLHF
once	TRBV6-1	-	TRBJ1-2	TGTGCCAGCAGTAAAGAAGGGGGGGTATGGGGTAACTATGGCTACACCTTC	CASSKEGGVWGNYGYTF
-	TRBV4-1	-	TRBJ1-6	TGCGCCAGCAGCCAAGGTTTCAGGGGTAATTCACCCCTCCACTTT	CASSQGFRGNSPLHF
once	TRBV19	TRBD1	TRBJ1-6	TGTGCCAGTAGCCCCCAGGGACAGCTCTCCTCGACCCTCCACTTT	CASSPQGQLSSTLHF
-	TRBV4-2	-	TRBJ1-5	TGTGCCAGCAGCCCAACGACAGGTAGGCATCAGCCCCAGCATTTT	CASSPTTGRHQPQHF
-	TRBV21-1	-	TRBJ1-4	TGTGCCAGCAGCAAAGGAGGGGGGACAGGGGCCTCTGCAACTAATGAAAAACTGTTTTTT	CASSKGGGTGASATNEKLFF
-	TRBV15	-	TRBJ2-7	TGTGCCACCAGCAGAGGCGGGGCGTCTTACGAGCAGTACTTC	CATSRGGASYEQYF
-	TRBV5-4	-	TRBJ1-2	TGTGCCAGCAATCTCCAGGGGCTAAACTATGGCTACACCTTC	CASNLQGLNYGYTF
-	TRBV19	TRBD2	TRBJ2-6	TGTGCCAGCTCCGGGGGGGATGCGGCTGGGGCCAACGTCCTGACTTTC	CASSGGDAAGANVLTF
few	TRBV5-1	TRBD1	TRBJ2-2	TGCGCCAGCAGCTTGGGACAGGGCCTAGGGGAGCTGTTTTTT	CASSLGQGLGELFF
-	TRBV19	TRBD1	TRBJ2-2	TGTGCCAGTAGGATTAGGGGCTACAGGGGAACAACCGGGGAGCTGTTTTTT	CASRIRGYRGTTGELFF
-	TRBV4-1	TRBD2	TRBJ2-2	TGCGCCAGCAGCCAAGATCAGCGGGGGGATAACACCGGGGAGCTGTTTTTT	CASSQDQRGDNTGELFF
-	TRBV7-3	-	TRBJ2-7	TGTGCCAGCGACCCTTCGCCAAGGGGATCCTCCTACGAGCAGTACTTC	CASDPSPRGSSYEQYF
once	TRBV19	TRBD2	TRBJ2-7	TGTGCCAGTACGAGCGCGGGGGGTTCCTACGAGCAGTACTTC	CASTSAGGSYEQYF
-	TRBV28	-	TRBJ1-1	TGTGCCAGCAGTTCCCCGGGGTTGGACACTGAAGCTTTCTTT	CASSSPGLDTEAFF
-	TRBV5-5	TRBD1	TRBJ1-1	TGTGCCAGCAGCTCTACCGGGACAGGGGTCACTGAAGCTTTCTTT	CASSSTGTGVTEAFF
-	TRBV28	TRBD1	TRBJ2-7	TGTGCCAGCAGTTTTCCAGGGGGTGAGCAGTACTTC	CASSFPGGEQYF
-	TRBV15	-	TRBJ2-2	TGTGCCACCAGCAGAGATCCCGGGTACACCGGGGAGCTGTTTTTT	CATSRDPGYTGELFF
-	TRBV14	-	TRBJ1-4	TGTGCCAGCAGCTCTCGTGTCGGGGAAAAACTGTTTTTT	CASSSRVGEKLFF
-	TRBV11-2	TRBD2	TRBJ2-5	TGTGCCAGCAGCTTAGATTTTTATATAGCGGGGGGGCAAGAGACCCAGTACTTC	CASSLDFYIAGGQETQYF
-	TRBV2	-	TRBJ1-2	TGTGCCAGCAGTGAATATTATTATGGCTACACCTTC	CASSEYYYGYTF